These 17 T cell receptor beta chains originate from one sample sequenced in a study of regulatory T cells in long-lasting Graves disease. The time point here: newly diagnosed GD, antithyroid drugs for less than 3 months. Isolated PBMC RNA provided the starting material for the TCR library. iRepertoire HTBI primers and Arm-PCR of CDR3 regions built TCR beta libraries. TCRdb re-derived calls from the multiplex PCR reads in MiXCR, one entry per CDR3 protein. The sample has 300,000 to 450,000 distinct CDR3 sequences, less than 20% seen once. The sample was peripheral blood mononuclear cells (PBMCs), taken at new diagnosis, from a patient treated with antithyroid drugs. Source of these receptors: a female donor with Graves disease.

The sample holds many counts of this clonotype. This chain uses TRBV20-1 with TRBJ2-7; 7 nucleotides align to TRBD1. The CDR3 is 12 amino acids. From germline, CDR1 is DFQATT and CDR2 SNEGSKA (reference sequence). The ends lost 6 bases at V and 7 bases at J; junction bases unmatched: 9. The CDR3 loop is CSAQKTGWEQYF. The CDR3 DNA reads TGCAGTGCCCAAAAGACAGGGTGGGAGCAGTACTTC.

This clonotype was seen repeatedly, ten times or more. This rearrangement joins TRBV12-3 or TRBV12-4 to TRBJ2-1; tentatively, D is TRBD1 or TRBD2 (5 bases each). V was clipped by 3 bases and J by 4 bases, with 13 bases between them. This CDR3 comprises 15 residues. CDR3 protein: CASSLGPRAYNEQFF. CDR3 sequence (DNA): TGTGCCAGCAGTTTGGGACCCCGGGCGTACAATGAGCAGTTCTTC.

The chain uses TRBV7-6 and TRBJ2-2; 10 bases map to TRBD2. Germline V CDR1 and CDR2: SGHVS, FNYEAQ. CDR3 length: 16 amino acids. V shed 5 bases and J 4 bases; nucleotides not matched to a gene: 7. The CDR3 here is CASSPTSGTSTGELFF. CDR3 DNA: TGTGCCAGCAGCCCAACTAGCGGGACTAGCACCGGGGAGCTGTTTTTT.

This clonotype was observed many times. The chain links TRBV15 to TRBJ2-7; 7 nucleotides line up with TRBD1. The CDR3 runs to 16 residues. Germline V gene data show CDR1 as LNHNV and CDR2 as YYDKDF (reference sequence). J was trimmed by 0 bases and V by 2 bases; bases with no gene match: 7. CDR3 DNA: TGTGCCACCAGCAGATCCGGACAGGAGACCTCCTACGAGCAGTACTTC. Translated: CATSRSGQETSYEQYF.

J is TRBJ2-7 and V is TRBV20-1, with 7 bases identical to TRBD1. The J segment lost 1 base and the V segment lost 0 bases, leaving 9 bases of the junction unmatched. Germline lookup yields CDR1 DFQATT and CDR2 SNEGSKA (reference sequence). The CDR3 has 16 amino acids. CDR3 in amino acids: CSARDPTGAISYEQYF. Written as DNA, the CDR3 is TGCAGTGCTAGAGATCCCACAGGGGCGATATCCTACGAGCAGTACTTC.

This clonotype was seen repeatedly, ten times or more. V is TRBV7-2 and J is TRBJ2-4, with D perhaps matching TRBD2 (6 bases). The CDR3 is 12 amino acids. The V end was cut by 3 bases, the J end by 8 bases, with 8 bases between. Germline assignment: CDR1 SGHTA and CDR2 FQGNSA. The CDR3 here is CASSFGGDIQYF. The CDR3 nucleotides are TGTGCCAGCAGCTTCGGGGGTGACATTCAGTACTTC.

This clonotype was counted at least ten times. At one boundary the junction diverges from the germline segment, which might be a read error. The gene calls are TRBV6-1 and TRBJ1-1; D remains ambiguous. The CDR3 sequence is 12 residues long. Germline assignment: CDR1 MNHNS and CDR2 SASEGT. CDR3 coding DNA: TGTGCCAGCGAAAGAGCTAAGGCTGAGGCTTTCTTT. Amino acids: CASERAKAEAFF.

This clonotype was detected ten times or more. This chain links TRBV29-1 with TRBJ1-1; D is unresolved. The V gene lost 5 bases and the J gene lost 1 base, with 14 bases spanning the gap. This CDR3 comprises 14 residues. CDR1 is SQVTM and CDR2 is ANQGSEA in the germline V gene. The CDR3 sequence is CSVPRAGWNTEAFF. CDR3 DNA: TGCAGCGTTCCACGAGCGGGTTGGAACACTGAAGCTTTCTTT.

This clonotype was observed many times. The chain carries TRBV20-1 and TRBJ2-3, with TRBD2 as a possible D gene (5 bases). Looked up from germline, CDR1 is DFQATT and CDR2 is SNEGSKA (reference sequence). The germline V and J ends were trimmed by 6 bases and 0 bases, with 16 bases remaining between them. The CDR3 has 15 amino acids. CDR3 DNA sequence: TGCAGTGCGCCCAACGCCGGGATTAGCACAGATACGCAGTATTTT. It yields the protein CSAPNAGISTDTQYF.

This clonotype was seen repeatedly, ten times or more. This rearrangement joins TRBV27 to TRBJ1-1; 7 nucleotides align to TRBD1. The germline CDR1 and CDR2 sequences are MNHEY and SMNVEV (reference sequence). The trim removed 5 bases at V and 6 bases at J, leaving 6 bases unmatched. CDR3 size: 13 residues. The CDR3 is CASSTTGFAEAFF. The DNA of the CDR3 is TGTGCCAGCAGTACGACAGGGTTCGCTGAAGCTTTCTTT.

At least ten counts were recorded for this clonotype. The chain combines TRBV9 with TRBJ1-5; D remains unclear. The CDR3 is 13 residues long. CDR1 is SGDLS and CDR2 is YYNGEE in the germline V gene. The V end was cut by 0 bases, the J end by 9 bases, with 10 bases between. CDR3 amino acids: CASSVEGFGPQHF. The CDR3 DNA is TGTGCCAGCAGCGTAGAGGGATTCGGGCCCCAGCATTTT.

The rearrangement uses TRBV6-1 and TRBJ2-7, with 9 bases identical to TRBD2. V dropped 1 base and J dropped 3; count of bases not matched to a gene: 4. Germline V gene data show CDR1 as MNHNS and CDR2 as SASEGT. The CDR3 extends over 15 amino acids. The CDR3 protein is CASSEGRLADYEQYF. In DNA form, the CDR3 reads TGTGCCAGCAGTGAAGGGCGACTAGCGGACTACGAGCAGTACTTC.

At least ten counts were recorded for this clonotype. The V gene is TRBV12-3 or TRBV12-4, the J gene TRBJ2-5; possible D gene TRBD1, 6 bases. With 4 bases removed from V and 0 bases from J, the gap between germline ends came to 12 bases. This CDR3 is 15 amino acids long. DNA for the CDR3: TGTGCCAGCAGTTCTTACAGGGACAACCAAGAGACCCAGTACTTC. Amino acids: CASSSYRDNQETQYF.

V usage is TRBV2 and J usage is TRBJ2-7, with TRBD1 matching 9 bases. This CDR3 comprises 14 residues. V gave up 6 bases and J gave up 5 bases; unmatched junction bases: 8. Germline values: CDR1 SNHLY, CDR2 FYNNEI. The CDR3 nucleotides are TGTGCCAGCAGGTCCGGGACAGGGTTCCACGAGCAGTACTTC. Translating gives CASRSGTGFHEQYF.

This clonotype occurred many times. The V and J genes are TRBV20-1 and TRBJ2-5, with D perhaps being TRBD1 or TRBD2 (5 bases each). The CDR3 has 16 amino acids. V was trimmed by 0 bases and J by 5 bases, leaving 19 bases between them. Germline CDR1 reads DFQATT; CDR2 reads SNEGSKA (reference sequence). The DNA of the CDR3 is TGCAGTGCTAGAGATCTGGGCGGTTCCTGGGGGGAGACCCAGTACTTC. Protein product: CSARDLGGSWGETQYF.

The V and J genes are TRBV7-2 and TRBJ1-2; unclear D gene. V lost 5 bases and J 3 bases, leaving 10 bases between the germline ends. Germline lookup yields CDR1 SGHTA and CDR2 FQGNSA. CDR3 length equals 13 residues. The CDR3 DNA is TGTGCCAGCAGCCCAGGACCGCACTATGGCTACACCTTC. The encoded protein is CASSPGPHYGYTF.

This clonotype was seen many times. This chain joins TRBV2 and TRBJ1-5; D remains ambiguous. This CDR3 spans 13 amino acids. Germline-derived CDR1 and CDR2 are SNHLY and FYNNEI. Trimming pared 4 bases from V and 4 bases from J, leaving 8 bases between. Here the CDR3 reads CASSVRLNQPQHF. CDR3 coding DNA: TGTGCCAGCAGTGTTCGACTGAATCAGCCCCAGCATTTT. Full variable domain (missing parts from reference TRBV2 and TRBJ1-5): EPEVTQTPSHQVTQMGQEVILRCVPISNHLYFYWYRQILGQKVEFLVSFYNNEISEKSEIFDDQFSVERPDGSNFTLKIRSTKLEDSAMYFCASSVRLNQPQHFGDGTRLSIL.